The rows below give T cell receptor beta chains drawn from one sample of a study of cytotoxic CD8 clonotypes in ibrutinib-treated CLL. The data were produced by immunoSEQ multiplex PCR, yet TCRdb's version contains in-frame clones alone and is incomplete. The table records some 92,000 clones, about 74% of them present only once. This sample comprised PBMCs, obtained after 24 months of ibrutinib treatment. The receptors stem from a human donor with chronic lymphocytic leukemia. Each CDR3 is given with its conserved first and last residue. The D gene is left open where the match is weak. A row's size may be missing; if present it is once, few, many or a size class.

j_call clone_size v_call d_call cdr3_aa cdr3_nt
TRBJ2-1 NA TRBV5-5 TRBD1 CASSLEDRSYNEQFF TGTGCCAGCAGCTTGGAGGACAGGTCCTACAATGAGCAGTTCTTC
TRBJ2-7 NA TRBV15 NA CATSRGLTGTLAYEQYF TGTGCCACCAGCAGAGGGCTCACCGGGACCCTTGCCTACGAGCAGTACTTC
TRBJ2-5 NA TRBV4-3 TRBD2 CASKSSLAGGETQYF TGCGCCAGCAAATCCTCTCTAGCGGGGGGAGAGACCCAGTACTTC
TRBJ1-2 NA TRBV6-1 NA CASSEERLVYGYTF TGTGCCAGCAGTGAAGAAAGGTTGGTCTATGGCTACACCTTC
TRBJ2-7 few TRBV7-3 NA CASSLKAGKAYEQYF TGTGCCAGCAGCTTAAAGGCGGGGAAGGCCTACGAGCAGTACTTC
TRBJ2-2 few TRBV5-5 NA CASSLLDRNTGELFF TGTGCCAGCAGCTTGCTTGACAGGAACACCGGGGAGCTGTTTTTT
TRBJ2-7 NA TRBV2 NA CASNVRSEQYF TGTGCCAGCAATGTACGGAGCGAGCAGTACTTC
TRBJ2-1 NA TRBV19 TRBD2 CASSMWVSGSFGGNEQFF TGTGCCAGTAGTATGTGGGTTAGCGGGAGCTTTGGGGGCAATGAGCAGTTCTTC
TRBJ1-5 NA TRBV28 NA CASSLPPQPQHF TGTGCCAGCAGTTTACCCCCTCAGCCCCAGCATTTT
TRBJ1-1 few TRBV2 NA CASSVDQNTEAFF TGTGCCAGCAGTGTGGATCAGAACACTGAAGCTTTCTTT
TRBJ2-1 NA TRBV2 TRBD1 CASTGQGGDEQFF TGTGCCAGCACCGGACAGGGGGGCGATGAGCAGTTCTTC
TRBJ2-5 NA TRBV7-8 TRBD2 CASSLFSGGGQETQYF TGTGCCAGCAGCTTGTTTAGCGGGGGGGGCCAAGAGACCCAGTACTTC
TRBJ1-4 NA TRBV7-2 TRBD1 CASSLDRANEKLFF TGTGCCAGCAGCCTGGACAGGGCTAATGAAAAACTGTTTTTT
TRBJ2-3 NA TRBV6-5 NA CASSYSQGRTDTQYF TGTGCCAGCAGTTACTCGCAGGGTAGAACAGATACGCAGTATTTT
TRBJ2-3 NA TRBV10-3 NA CAISSTGAGTDTQYF TGTGCCATCAGTTCAACGGGGGCCGGCACAGATACGCAGTATTTT
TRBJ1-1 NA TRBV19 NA CASSIWTGTNTEAFF TGTGCCAGTAGTATCTGGACGGGGACGAACACTGAAGCTTTCTTT
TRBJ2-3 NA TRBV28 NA CASSSAGLRGDTQYF TGTGCCAGCAGTTCCGCGGGACTCCGCGGAGATACGCAGTATTTT
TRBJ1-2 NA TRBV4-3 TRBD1 CASSQDLLPGQGNSGYTF TGCGCCAGCAGCCAAGACCTGCTACCGGGACAGGGAAATTCTGGCTACACCTTC
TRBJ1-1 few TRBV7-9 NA CASSLEGEAFF TGTGCCAGCAGCTTAGAAGGGGAGGCTTTCTTT
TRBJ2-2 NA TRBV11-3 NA CASSFTSGNTGELFF TGTGCCAGCAGCTTCACGTCGGGGAACACCGGGGAGCTGTTTTTT
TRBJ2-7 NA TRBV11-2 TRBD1 CASSPGQGISYEQYF TGTGCCAGCAGCCCAGGACAGGGGATCTCCTACGAGCAGTACTTC
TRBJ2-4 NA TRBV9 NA CASSVGWSPRENIQYF TGTGCCAGCAGCGTAGGTTGGTCCCCTCGTGAGAACATTCAGTACTTC
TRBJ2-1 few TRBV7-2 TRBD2 CASSLALASGSYNEQFF TGTGCCAGCAGCTTAGCGTTGGCTAGCGGCTCCTACAATGAGCAGTTCTTC
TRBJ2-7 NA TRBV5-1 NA CASSSLDKLGYEQYF TGCGCCAGCAGCTCCCTCGACAAGTTAGGGTACGAGCAGTACTTC
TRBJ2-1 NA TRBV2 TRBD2 CASSEVATSGRGEQFF TGTGCCAGCAGTGAAGTCGCGACTAGCGGGAGAGGTGAGCAGTTCTTC
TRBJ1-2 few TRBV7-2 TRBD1 CASSPGTGRNYGYTF TGTGCCAGCAGCCCGGGGACAGGGCGTAACTATGGCTACACCTTC
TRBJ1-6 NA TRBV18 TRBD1 CASSPRTGFSPLHF TGTGCCAGCTCACCACGGACAGGATTCTCACCCCTCCACTTT
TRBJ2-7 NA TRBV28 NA CASSLSAVPYEQYF TGTGCCAGCAGTTTGTCGGCAGTTCCCTACGAGCAGTACTTC
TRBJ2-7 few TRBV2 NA CASRASVGAYEQYF TGTGCCAGCAGGGCTAGCGTAGGGGCCTACGAGCAGTACTTC
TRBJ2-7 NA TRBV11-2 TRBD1 CASSPRQGVNYEQYF TGTGCCAGCAGCCCCAGACAGGGGGTGAACTACGAGCAGTACTTC
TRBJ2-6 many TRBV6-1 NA CASSENRAGANVLTF TGTGCCAGCAGTGAAAACAGGGCTGGGGCCAACGTCCTGACTTTC
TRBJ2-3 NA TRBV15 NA CATSKGRTDTQYF TGTGCCACCAGCAAGGGACGAACAGATACGCAGTATTTT
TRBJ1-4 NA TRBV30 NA CAWSALHTTTNEKLFF TGTGCCTGGAGCGCTCTCCACACCACAACTAATGAAAAACTGTTTTTT
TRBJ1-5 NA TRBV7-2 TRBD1 CASSPRDRGRQPQHF TGTGCCAGCAGCCCCCGGGACAGGGGGCGTCAGCCCCAGCATTTT
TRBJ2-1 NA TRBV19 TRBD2 CASSIASGGDEQFF TGTGCCAGTAGTATTGCTAGCGGGGGCGATGAGCAGTTCTTC
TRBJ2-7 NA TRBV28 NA CASSSHRDRYF TGTGCCAGCAGCTCCCACAGGGACCGGTACTTC
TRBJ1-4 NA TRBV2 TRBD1 CASTAQGLREKLFF TGTGCCAGCACGGCACAGGGGCTTAGGGAAAAACTGTTTTTT
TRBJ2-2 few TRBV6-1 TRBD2 CASSGASGTGELFF TGTGCCAGCTCCGGAGCTAGCGGGACCGGGGAGCTGTTTTTT
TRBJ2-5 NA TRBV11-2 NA CASSLIRIQETQYF TGTGCCAGCAGCTTAATCCGGATACAAGAGACCCAGTACTTC
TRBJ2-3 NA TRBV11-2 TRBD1 CASSLAWGRTGATDTQYF TGTGCCAGCAGCTTAGCTTGGGGGAGGACAGGGGCCACAGATACGCAGTATTTT
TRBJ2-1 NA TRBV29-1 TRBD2 CSVCFGLAGGVGGEQFF TGCAGCGTCTGCTTTGGACTAGCGGGAGGCGTTGGGGGTGAGCAGTTCTTC
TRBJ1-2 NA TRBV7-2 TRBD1 CASSHSGTAFYGYTF TGTGCCAGCAGCCATTCCGGGACAGCTTTCTATGGCTACACCTTC
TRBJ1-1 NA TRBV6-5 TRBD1 CASSYRTGGAFF TGTGCCAGCAGTTACCGGACAGGGGGAGCTTTCTTT
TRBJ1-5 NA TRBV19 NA CASSTQGLGNQPQHF TGTGCCAGTAGTACCCAGGGTTTAGGCAATCAGCCCCAGCATTTT
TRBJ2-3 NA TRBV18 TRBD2 CASSPPSGGDTQYF TGTGCCAGCTCACCACCCAGCGGGGGGGATACGCAGTATTTT
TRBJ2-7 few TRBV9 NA CASSVVPGAGEQYF TGTGCCAGCAGCGTAGTTCCAGGGGCAGGAGAGCAGTACTTC
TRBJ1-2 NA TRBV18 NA CASSPQGTANYGYTF TGTGCCAGCTCACCACAAGGAACAGCTAACTATGGCTACACCTTC
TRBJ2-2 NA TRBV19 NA CASSILFGAPQRAGELFF TGTGCCAGTAGTATCCTTTTCGGGGCACCTCAAAGGGCCGGGGAGCTGTTTTTT
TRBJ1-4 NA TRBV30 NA CAWSGGVATNEKLFF TGTGCCTGGAGTGGGGGGGTGGCGACTAATGAAAAACTGTTTTTT
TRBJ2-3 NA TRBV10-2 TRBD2 CASSIKRLASSDTQYF TGCGCCAGCAGTATAAAGAGACTAGCGTCTAGCGATACGCAGTATTTT
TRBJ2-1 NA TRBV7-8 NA CASSLLQGGEQFF TGTGCCAGCAGCTTACTACAGGGAGGTGAGCAGTTCTTC
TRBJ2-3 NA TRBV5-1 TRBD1 CASSRQGAEDTQYF TGCGCCAGTTCCCGACAGGGGGCTGAGGATACGCAGTATTTT
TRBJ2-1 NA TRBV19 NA CASKNQTYNEQFF TGTGCCAGTAAAAATCAGACCTACAATGAGCAGTTCTTC
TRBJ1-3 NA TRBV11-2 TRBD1 CASSPQGQSSGNTIYF TGTGCCAGCAGCCCCCAGGGACAGTCCTCTGGAAACACCATATATTTT
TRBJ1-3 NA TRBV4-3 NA CASSQGGGPGLGGNTIYF TGCGCCAGCAGTCAAGGGGGGGGACCGGGATTGGGCGGAAACACCATATATTTT
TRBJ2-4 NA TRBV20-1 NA CSAMPKNIQYF TGCAGTGCTATGCCCAAAAACATTCAGTACTTC
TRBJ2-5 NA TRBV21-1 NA CASSSWGGETQYF TGTGCCAGCAGCTCATGGGGAGGGGAGACCCAGTACTTC
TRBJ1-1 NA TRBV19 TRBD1 CASTPLGTGGLNTEAFF TGTGCCAGTACCCCGCTGGGGACAGGGGGCTTGAACACTGAAGCTTTCTTT